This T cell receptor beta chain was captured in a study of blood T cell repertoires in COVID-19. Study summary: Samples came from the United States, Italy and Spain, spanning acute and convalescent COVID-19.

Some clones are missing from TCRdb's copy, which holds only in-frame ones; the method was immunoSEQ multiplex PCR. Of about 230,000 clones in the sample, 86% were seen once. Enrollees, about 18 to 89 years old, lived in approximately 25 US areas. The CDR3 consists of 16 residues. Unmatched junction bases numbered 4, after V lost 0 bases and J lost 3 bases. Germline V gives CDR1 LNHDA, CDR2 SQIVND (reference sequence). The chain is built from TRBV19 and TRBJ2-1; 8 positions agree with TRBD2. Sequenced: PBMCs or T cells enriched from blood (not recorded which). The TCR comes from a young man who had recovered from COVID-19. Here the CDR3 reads CASSIDRSGSYNEQFF. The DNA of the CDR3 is TGTGCCAGTAGTATAGATCGGAGCGGGAGCTACAATGAGCAGTTCTTC.